The entry below gives a single TCR beta chain sequence along with its context. The sample comes from a study of T-cell memory formation after mild COVID-19. Using its own MiXCR run on the 5' RACE reads, TCRdb lists one record per CDR3 protein. The sample records about 400,000 distinct CDR3 sequences, 20% to 30% being singletons. The CDR3 runs to 13 residues. Trimming stripped 4 bases from V and 15 bases from J, with 18 bases between. The germline CDR1 and CDR2 sequences are SEHNR and FQNEAQ (reference sequence). This sequence joins TRBV7-9 and TRBJ1-4; TRBD1 is a possible D gene (6 bases). This TCR came from an adult woman who had mild COVID-19 (a few samples of this study predate the infection). Cell type and time point are not known. Sequenced material: PBMCs or a T cell subset sorted from them (not recorded which). CDR3 amino acids: CASSSRAGDGMFF. For the CDR3, the DNA is TGTGCCAGCAGCTCCCGCGCAGGGGATGGGATGTTTTTT. Full variable domain (missing parts from reference TRBV7-9 and TRBJ1-4): DTGVSQNPRHKITKRGQNVTFRCDPISEHNRLYWYRQTLGQGPEFLTYFQNEAQLEKSRLLSDRFSAERPKGSFSTLEIQRTEQGDSAMYLCASSSRAGDGMFFGSGTQLSVL.